Sequencing of this T cell receptor beta chain was carried out in a study of blood T cell repertoires in COVID-19. Profiling relied on immunoSEQ multiplex PCR, and the TCRdb table lists in-frame clones only, not all of them. The sample includes tens of thousands of clones, about 86% of them seen just once. Per germline, CDR1 SGDLS and CDR2 YYNGEE. Trimming removed 3 bases from V and 2 bases from J, with 12 bases in between. The CDR3 contains 16 residues. The sequence derives from a human donor in a cohort sampled during active COVID-19. The source material was peripheral blood. The rearrangement joins TRBV9 to TRBJ2-6, with D perhaps matching TRBD1 (5 bases). CDR3 amino acids: CASSEGLGAGANVLTF. As DNA, the CDR3 is TGTGCCAGCAGCGAGGGGTTAGGGGCTGGGGCCAACGTCCTGACTTTC. Looking up the rest from reference TRBV9 and TRBJ2-6 gives the full variable domain: DSGVTQTPKHLITATGQRVTLRCSPRSGDLSVYWYQQSLDQGLQFLIQYYNGEERAKGNILERFSAQQFPDLHSELNLSSLELGDSALYFCASSEGLGAGANVLTFGAGSRLTVL.